The 18 T cell receptor beta chains listed next were all sequenced from one sample in a study of tumor and adjacent non-tumor tissue in lung cancer. TCRbeta libraries were built with three rounds of nested PCR, modified from ARM-PCR. TCRdb redid the calling of the multiplex PCR reads with MiXCR, one entry per CDR3 protein. The data contain roughly 44,000 distinct CDR3 sequences, roughly 60% of them singletons. This sample's RNA came from whole unsorted tissue. Distant lung tissue was collected more than 3 cm away from the tumor edge. Sequencing input: distant non-tumor lung tissue. These receptors all come from a woman in her thirties or forties with non-small cell lung cancer.

V usage is TRBV6-5 and J usage is TRBJ2-3; unclear D gene. The length of the CDR3 is 13 residues. V lost 2 bases, J lost 3 bases, and 6 bases lay in between. The germline CDR1 and CDR2 sequences are MNHEY and SVGAGI. CDR3 residues: CASSYRRTDTQYF. The CDR3 region has the DNA TGTGCCAGCAGTTACCGGCGTACAGATACGCAGTATTTT.

This clonotype was detected only a few times. J is TRBJ2-1 and V is TRBV10-1; 13 bases agree with TRBD2. The CDR3 extends over 12 amino acids. The germline V gene has CDR1 WNHNN and CDR2 SYGVQD (reference sequence). Germline trimming cut 10 bases from V and 8 bases from J; bases unmatched to any gene: 2. The CDR3 nucleotides read TGCGCCACCGGACTAGCGGGAGATGAGCAGTTCTTC. Protein sequence: CATGLAGDEQFF.

The rearrangement links TRBV6-5 to TRBJ1-6; 7 nucleotides match TRBD1. The CDR3 covers 14 residues. The J segment lost 6 bases and the V segment lost 6 bases, leaving 5 bases of the junction unmatched. Germline V gene sequence: CDR1 MNHEY, CDR2 SVGAGI. This CDR3 reads CASRKTGRNSPLHF. CDR3 DNA: TGTGCCAGCAGGAAGACAGGGCGTAATTCACCCCTCCACTTT.

Comment on this clonotype: At one end, the junction sequence differs from germline, possibly due to a read error. The rearrangement joins TRBV6-5 to TRBJ1-1; D not certain. This CDR3 comprises 11 residues. Per the germline V gene, CDR1 is MNHEY and CDR2 is SVGAGI. The CDR3 reads CDSYRYTEALF. DNA of the CDR3: TGTGACAGTTATAGGTACACTGAAGCTCTCTTT.

A note on this clonotype: One end of the junction is discordant with germline, which a read error may explain. Here the CDR3 DNA reads TGTGCCAGCAGCCTGACCGGACCCACCGGGGTGCTGTTTTTT. It codes for CASSLTGPTGVLFF. The gene calls are TRBV5-6 and TRBJ2-2; the D gene is possibly TRBD2 (5 bases). CDR3 length: 14 residues. Germline assignment: CDR1 SGHDT and CDR2 YYEEEE.

In regard to this clonotype: With a much larger clone just one base away, this may be a read error. This sequence joins TRBV25-1 and TRBJ2-7; D remains unclear. V lost 4 bases to trimming and J lost 3 bases, with 4 bases between them. The germline V gene encodes CDR1 MGHDK and CDR2 SYGVNS. The CDR3 contains 11 residues. Here the CDR3 DNA reads TGTGCCAGCAGTGCCGACTACGAGCAGTACTTC. Translation: CASSADYEQYF.

Turning to this clonotype: Its ends do not fully match the called genes, so a read error is possible. The CDR3 region is CTSSPQGPKNIQYF. CDR3 coding DNA: TGCACCAGCAGCCCACAGGGCCCCAAAAACATTCAGTACTTC. This sequence joins TRBV5-1 and TRBJ2-4, with TRBD1 as a possible D gene (6 bases). Germline lookup yields CDR1 SGHRS and CDR2 YFSETQ. CDR3 length equals 14 residues.

On this clonotype: A read error is likely, as this CDR3 ends without the conserved phenylalanine or tryptophan. V and J are TRBV20-1 and TRBJ2-3; 7 nucleotides agree with TRBD2. The CDR3 is 16 amino acids. Trimming took 1 base from V and 2 from J; bases not matched to a gene: 9. Germline CDR1 reads DFQATT; CDR2 reads SNEGSKA (reference sequence). CDR3 loop: CSARGPASGHTDTQYL. CDR3 bases: TGCAGTGCTAGAGGTCCGGCTAGCGGTCACACAGATACGCAGTATCTT.

This clonotype has a single count. Sequence at one end of the junction differs from germline and may be a read error. The chain employs TRBV6-1 and TRBJ2-6; the D is unclear. Germline assignment: CDR1 MNHNS and CDR2 SASEGT. This CDR3 is 17 amino acids long. The CDR3 sequence is CAISVSVLGSGANVLTF. In DNA, the CDR3 is TGTGCCATCAGTGTATCAGTCTTGGGCTCTGGGGCCAACGTCCTGACTTTC.

With respect to this clonotype: Since no conserved phenylalanine or tryptophan closes the CDR3, a read error is the likely cause. This chain joins TRBV29-1 and TRBJ2-1, with unresolved D. The V gene's germline CDR1 is SQVTM and CDR2 ANQGSEA. Trimming pared 5 bases from V and 6 bases from J, leaving 20 bases between. The CDR3 has 15 amino acids. CDR3 coding DNA: TGCAGCGTTCGGCCAATCAGCCCCTACTGCAATGAGCAGTTCTCC. Translating it yields CSVRPISPYCNEQFS.

In regard to this clonotype: Germline is not matched at one junction end, which may reflect a read error. The V call is TRBV20-1, the J call TRBJ1-5; a weak D match, TRBD1 (6 bases). Germline V gives CDR1 DFQATT, CDR2 SNEGSKA (reference sequence). The CDR3 is 13 amino acids. The CDR3 DNA is TGCAGTGCGGCAGGGGATAGTAATCAGCACCAGCATTTT. Translated, it gives CSAAGDSNQHQHF.

Points on this clonotype: At one of its ends the junction is not consistent with the germline gene, which may arise from a read error. The CDR3 DNA sequence: TGTGCCAGCAGCTTGTCAAGATGGGGGACTCAGTATTTC. Residues: CASSLSRWGTQYF. J is TRBJ2-5 and V is TRBV11-2, with D tentatively TRBD2 (6 bases). Germline CDR1 and CDR2: SGHAT and FQNNGV. The CDR3 contains 13 residues.

This clonotype occurred a few times. This CDR3 fails to terminate in the conserved phenylalanine or tryptophan, so it likely reflects a read error. The chain has TRBV11-2 and TRBJ2-5; 7 positions match TRBD1. Germline loops: CDR1 SGHAT, CDR2 FQNNGV. This CDR3 has 15 amino acids. In DNA, the CDR3 is TGTGTCAGCACCAGATTCGGACAGGCACAAGAGACCCAGTACTCC. Residues: CVSTRFGQAQETQYS.

The rearrangement links TRBV27 to TRBJ2-1; D is unresolved. Germline CDR1 MNHEY, CDR2 SMNVEV (reference sequence). This CDR3 contains 13 residues. V dropped 4 bases and J dropped 7 bases, with 11 bases sitting between them. CDR3 nucleotide sequence: TGTGCCAGCAGTTGGACGTACGGGAATGAGCAGTTCTTC. Translated: CASSWTYGNEQFF.

Remarks on this clonotype: A much larger clone sits a single nucleotide away, making a read error possible. The chain couples TRBV7-9 to TRBJ2-5; maybe TRBD2 (5 bases). In germline, CDR1 is SEHNR, CDR2 FQNEAQ (reference sequence). The CDR3 is 17 residues long. Trimming shortened V by 1 base and J by 4 bases, and 19 bases separated the two germline ends. The chain's CDR3 is CASSLGRAFGIPETQYF. The CDR3 bases are TGTGCCAGCAGCTTAGGTCGGGCTTTCGGGATCCCAGAGACCCAGTACTTC. The variable domain in full, completed from reference TRBV7-9 and TRBJ2-5, reads DTGVSQNPRHKITKRGQNVTFRCDPISEHNRLYWYRQTLGQGPEFLTYFQNEAQLEKSRLLSDRFSAERPKGSFSTLEIQRTEQGDSAMYLCASSLGRAFGIPETQYFGPGTRLLVL.

In regard to this clonotype: One junction end does not reproduce the germline sequence, and a read error may be involved. In nucleotides, the CDR3 is TGTAGCGTTGTCGGATGGGTGAGGGAGACCCAGTACTTC. Encoded protein: CSVVGWVRETQYF. V gene TRBV29-1 combines with J gene TRBJ2-5, with D possibly TRBD2 on 5 matching bases. Germline CDR1 SQVTM, CDR2 ANQGSEA. The CDR3 has 13 residues.

About this clonotype: Germline is not matched at one junction end, which may reflect a read error. V and J are TRBV5-8 and TRBJ2-5; possible D gene TRBD2, 6 bases. Per germline, CDR1 SGHTS and CDR2 YDEGEE. The CDR3 totals 10 residues. CDR3 protein: CANGSETQYF. CDR3 nucleotides: TGTGCCAACGGGAGCGAGACCCAATACTTC.

On this clonotype: A much larger clone differs from this one at a single base, so this may be a read error. CDR3 region: CASSRGLSGANVLAF. CDR3 sequence (DNA): TGTGCCAGCAGCCGCGGTCTCTCTGGGGCCAACGTCCTGGCTTTC. The chain uses TRBV6-5 and TRBJ2-6; TRBD1 is a possible D gene (5 bases). Germline CDR1 and CDR2: MNHEY and SVGAGI. The CDR3 length is 15 residues.